A selection of T cell receptor beta chains follows, all from one sample in a study of cytomegalovirus exposure and HLA in healthy donors. The data were produced by immunoSEQ multiplex PCR, yet TCRdb's version contains in-frame clones alone and is incomplete. This sample has some 99,000 clones; around 86% occur once, and the top ten carry roughly 2.2%. The specimen was PBMCs. These receptors all stem from a woman under 40 in good health and CMV-seronegative. Both conserved end residues are part of each CDR3. A D gene is named only where the DNA matches it firmly. The size field is filled for only some rows; it gives once, few, many or a size class.

>NA|TRBJ2-1|TRBV7-3|NA
CASSLAPDTNEQFF
TGTGCCAGCAGCTTAGCTCCGGACACTAATGAGCAGTTCTTC
>once|TRBJ2-3|TRBV7-2|NA
CASSLVSSTDTQYF
TGTGCCAGCAGCTTAGTATCTAGCACAGATACGCAGTATTTT
>NA|TRBJ1-1|TRBV10-3|NA
CAISEVEGNTEAFF
TGTGCCATCAGTGAGGTGGAGGGAAACACTGAAGCTTTCTTT
>NA|TRBJ1-2|TRBV2|TRBD1
CASRPGQNYGYTF
TGTGCCAGCAGGCCGGGACAGAACTATGGCTACACCTTC
>NA|TRBJ2-3|TRBV9|NA
CASSVAEGFRRDGGTDTQYF
TGTGCCAGCAGCGTAGCAGAAGGTTTTCGGCGGGACGGGGGCACAGATACGCAGTATTTT
>NA|TRBJ2-5|TRBV6-1|TRBD2
CASRTSGRGETQYF
TGTGCCAGCAGAACTAGCGGGAGAGGAGAGACCCAGTACTTC
>NA|TRBJ1-2|TRBV27|NA
CASRGLGQGYGYTF
TGTGCCAGCAGGGGACTCGGGCAGGGCTATGGCTACACCTTC
>NA|TRBJ2-1|TRBV11-3|NA
CASSFTAGGVPYNEQFF
TGTGCCAGCAGTTTTACAGCGGGCGGGGTACCCTACAATGAGCAGTTCTTC
>once|TRBJ2-5|TRBV2|TRBD2
CASRVAGETQYF
TGTGCCAGCAGAGTAGCGGGTGAGACCCAGTACTTC
>NA|TRBJ2-7|TRBV6-5|TRBD1
CASTPGQGWGERYF
TGTGCCAGCACCCCCGGACAGGGTTGGGGGGAACGGTACTTC
>NA|TRBJ1-2|TRBV30|NA
CAWSFQGGYTF
TGTGCCTGGAGTTTCCAGGGGGGCTACACCTTC
>NA|TRBJ2-7|TRBV6-5|TRBD1
CASSYSGQLLGEQYF
TGTGCCAGCAGTTACTCGGGACAGCTCCTGGGCGAGCAGTACTTC
>NA|TRBJ2-1|TRBV18|TRBD2
CASSPNYPRELYNEQFF
TGTGCCAGCTCACCAAATTATCCGCGGGAGCTCTACAATGAGCAGTTCTTC
>NA|TRBJ2-1|TRBV29-1|TRBD1
CSVRKWDSRTINNNEQFF
TGCAGCGTTCGCAAATGGGACAGCCGCACGATAAATAACAATGAGCAGTTCTTC
>NA|TRBJ2-3|TRBV7-9|TRBD1
CATSSGGSSTQYF
TGTGCCACCTCTTCAGGGGGAAGTTCAACGCAGTATTTT
>NA|TRBJ1-3|TRBV18|NA
CASSPEGRGNTIYF
TGTGCCAGCTCACCGGAGGGTAGGGGAAACACCATATATTTT
>NA|TRBJ2-4|TRBV6-1|TRBD2
CASSDPAAGGAKNIQYF
TGTGCCAGCAGTGACCCGGCGGCGGGGGGAGCCAAAAACATTCAGTACTTC
>NA|TRBJ1-2|TRBV29-1|NA
CSVEERTDSNYGYTF
TGCAGCGTTGAAGAGCGGACGGACAGCAACTATGGCTACACCTTC
>NA|TRBJ2-3|TRBV5-6|NA
CASSLGFARSGTDTQYF
TGTGCCAGCAGCTTGGGGTTTGCTAGATCTGGCACAGATACGCAGTATTTT
>NA|TRBJ2-1|TRBV28|TRBD2
CASSGPGRTSRTYNEQFF
TGTGCCAGCAGCGGACCCGGAAGGACTAGCCGAACCTACAATGAGCAGTTCTTC